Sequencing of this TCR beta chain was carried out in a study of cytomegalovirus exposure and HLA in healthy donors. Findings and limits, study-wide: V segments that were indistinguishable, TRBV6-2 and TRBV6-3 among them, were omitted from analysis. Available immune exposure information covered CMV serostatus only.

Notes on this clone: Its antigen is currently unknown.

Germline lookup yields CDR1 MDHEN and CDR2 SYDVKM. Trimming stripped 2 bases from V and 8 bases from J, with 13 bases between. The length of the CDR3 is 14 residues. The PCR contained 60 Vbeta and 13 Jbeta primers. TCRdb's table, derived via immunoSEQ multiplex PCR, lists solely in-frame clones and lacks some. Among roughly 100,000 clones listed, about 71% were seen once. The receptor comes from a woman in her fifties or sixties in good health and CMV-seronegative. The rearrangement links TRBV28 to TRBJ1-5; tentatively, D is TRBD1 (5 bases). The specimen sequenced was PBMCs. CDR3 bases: TGTGCCAGCAGTTTAGGGGCCCCCCCCGAGCCCCAGCATTTT. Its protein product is CASSLGAPPEPQHF.